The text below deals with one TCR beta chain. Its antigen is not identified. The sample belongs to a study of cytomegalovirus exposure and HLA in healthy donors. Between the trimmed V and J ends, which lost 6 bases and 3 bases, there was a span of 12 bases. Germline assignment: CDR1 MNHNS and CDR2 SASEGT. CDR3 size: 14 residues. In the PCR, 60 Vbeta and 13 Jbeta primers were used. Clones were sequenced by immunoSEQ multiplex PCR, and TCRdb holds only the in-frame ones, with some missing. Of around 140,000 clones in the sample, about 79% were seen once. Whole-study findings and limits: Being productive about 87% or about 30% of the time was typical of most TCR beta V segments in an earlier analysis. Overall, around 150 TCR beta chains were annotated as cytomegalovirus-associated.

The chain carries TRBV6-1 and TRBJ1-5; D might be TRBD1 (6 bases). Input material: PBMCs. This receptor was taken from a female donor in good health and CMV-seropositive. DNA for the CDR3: TGTGCCAGCAGCTCCGACAGGCCCAATCAGCCCCAGCATTTT. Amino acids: CASSSDRPNQPQHF.